This T cell receptor beta chain was sequenced for a study of shared clonotypes between healthy human individuals. Study at large: The donors, two women and a few men, were aged 18 to 49.

Findings of the study overall: The study generally estimated greater richness for naive than memory subsets. Sharing across four donors was seen in around 5.1% of naive CD4 clonotypes.

As concerns this clone: Its antigen is not identified.

The study enrolled healthy HIV-negative adults without recent acute infections or vaccinations as donors. Germline V gene data show CDR1 as MDHEN and CDR2 as SYDVKM. The CDR3 runs 14 residues. Germline trimming cut 8 bases from V and 4 bases from J; bases unmatched to any gene: 9. Sequencing was performed with immunoSEQ multiplex PCR; in TCRdb, only in-frame clones are kept and a portion is missing. This sample has 640,000 or so clones, with approximately 75% found just once. The rearrangement uses TRBV28 and TRBJ2-3, with 7 bases lining up with TRBD2. This clonotype was sampled from a woman under 40 in good health. Sequencing was carried out using memory CD4+ T cells sorted from blood. Subset in this sample: CD45RA-negative fraction. This CDR3 is CASAPAGVADTQYF. The CDR3 DNA reads as TGTGCCAGCGCACCGGCGGGGGTTGCAGATACGCAGTATTTT.